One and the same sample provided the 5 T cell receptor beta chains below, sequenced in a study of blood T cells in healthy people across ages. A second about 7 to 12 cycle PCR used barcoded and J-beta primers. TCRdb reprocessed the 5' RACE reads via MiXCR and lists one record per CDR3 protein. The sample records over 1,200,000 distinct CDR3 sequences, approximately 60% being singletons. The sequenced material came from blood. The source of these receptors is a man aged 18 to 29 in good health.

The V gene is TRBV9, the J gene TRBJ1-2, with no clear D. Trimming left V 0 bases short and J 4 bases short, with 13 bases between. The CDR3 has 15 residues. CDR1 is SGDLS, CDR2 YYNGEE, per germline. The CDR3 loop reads CASSVDPQTSYGYTF. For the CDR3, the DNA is TGTGCCAGCAGCGTAGATCCCCAGACGAGCTATGGCTACACCTTC.

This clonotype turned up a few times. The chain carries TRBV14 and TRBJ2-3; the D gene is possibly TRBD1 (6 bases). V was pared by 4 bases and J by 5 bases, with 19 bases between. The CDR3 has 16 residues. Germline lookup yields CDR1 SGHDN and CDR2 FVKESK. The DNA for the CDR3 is TGTGCCAGCAGCCCATACAGGGCTCCCCCGGAAGATACGCAGTATTTT. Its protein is CASSPYRAPPEDTQYF.

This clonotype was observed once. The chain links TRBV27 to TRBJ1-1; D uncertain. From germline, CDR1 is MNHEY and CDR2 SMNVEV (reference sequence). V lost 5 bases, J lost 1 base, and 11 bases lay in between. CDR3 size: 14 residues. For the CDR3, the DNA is TGTGCCAGCAGTGTGGCAGCCACGAACACTGAAGCTTTCTTT. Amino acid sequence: CASSVAATNTEAFF.

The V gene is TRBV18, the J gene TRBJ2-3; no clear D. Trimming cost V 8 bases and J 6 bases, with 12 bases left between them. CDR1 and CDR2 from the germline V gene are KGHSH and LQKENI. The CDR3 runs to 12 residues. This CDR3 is CASSPVADTQYF. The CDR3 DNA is TGTGCCAGCAGCCCGGTAGCCGATACGCAGTATTTT.

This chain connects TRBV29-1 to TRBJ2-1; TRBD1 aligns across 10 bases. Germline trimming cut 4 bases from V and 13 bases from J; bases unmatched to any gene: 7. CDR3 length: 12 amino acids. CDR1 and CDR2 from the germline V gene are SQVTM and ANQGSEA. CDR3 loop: CSVGGTGADQFF. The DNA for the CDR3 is TGCAGCGTTGGAGGGACAGGGGCTGACCAGTTCTTC.